Shown below are 24 T cell receptor beta chains from a single sample sequenced in a study of cytomegalovirus exposure and HLA in healthy donors. Data came from immunoSEQ multiplex PCR; TCRdb stores just in-frame clones and leaves some out. Altogether roughly 100,000 clones are present, roughly 94% being singletons, with the ten largest covering roughly 0.89%. Sequencing used PBMCs. The receptors were gathered from a woman in her late teens or twenties in good health and CMV-seronegative.

The chain employs TRBV15 and TRBJ1-5, with a possible D match to TRBD1 (5 bases). CDR3 length: 17 amino acids. Trimming removed 0 bases at V and 2 bases at J, with 14 bases between. In germline, CDR1 is LNHNV, CDR2 YYDKDF (reference sequence). Here the CDR3 reads CATSRDSAGVGNQPQHF. For the CDR3, the DNA is TGTGCCACCAGCAGAGATTCGGCGGGGGTCGGCAATCAGCCCCAGCATTTT.

The CDR3 nucleotides read TGCGCCAGCAGCATAGACAGGCCAAATGAAAAACTGTTTTTT. It specifies CASSIDRPNEKLFF. The V gene is TRBV5-1, the J gene TRBJ1-4; TRBD1 might be the D (6 bases). The V gene's germline CDR1 is SGHRS and CDR2 YFSETQ. This CDR3 comprises 14 residues. Deletions cut 4 bases from V and 5 bases from J, with 12 bases between.

V usage is TRBV9 and J usage is TRBJ1-1; 9 bases agree with TRBD1. V dropped 4 bases and J dropped 4; count of bases not matched to a gene: 5. Germline lookup yields CDR1 SGDLS and CDR2 YYNGEE. This CDR3 contains 14 residues. CDR3 DNA sequence: TGTGCCAGCAGCCCACAGACAGGGGGCACTGAAGCTTTCTTT. As protein: CASSPQTGGTEAFF.

In DNA, the CDR3 is TGTGCCAGTACCGTTTATGGGGGACTAGCGGGAGCGGGCGAGCAGTACTTC. Translating it yields CASTVYGGLAGAGEQYF. The J gene is TRBJ2-7, the V gene TRBV19; 14 bases line up with TRBD2. Germline CDR1 LNHDA, CDR2 SQIVND (reference sequence). The CDR3 is 17 residues long. J lost 6 bases, V lost 7 bases, and 14 bases had no gene match.

This clone was observed once. The chain is built from TRBV19 and TRBJ1-3, with D perhaps TRBD1 (5 bases). CDR1 is LNHDA and CDR2 is SQIVND in the germline V gene (reference sequence). The V gene lost 10 bases and the J gene lost 4 bases, with 17 bases spanning the gap. The CDR3 contains 14 residues. CDR3 sequence (DNA): TGTGCCATTAAGGATCCGACAGAGGGAAACACCATATATTTT. Translating it yields CAIKDPTEGNTIYF.

This clone was observed a single time. The chain links TRBV7-2 to TRBJ1-2; 10 bases are shared with TRBD1. The length of the CDR3 is 15 residues. V lost 2 bases and J lost 7; bases outside the gene matches: 7. CDR1 and CDR2 (germline): SGHTA, FQGNSA. The chain's CDR3 is CASSLSGQGGSGYTF. DNA of the CDR3: TGTGCCAGCAGCTTATCCGGACAGGGGGGTTCTGGCTACACCTTC.

The V call is TRBV6-5, the J call TRBJ2-1; 8 bases line up with TRBD1. The length of the CDR3 is 15 residues. The ends lost 3 bases at V and 2 bases at J; junction bases unmatched: 3. The germline gives CDR1 MNHEY, CDR2 SVGAGI. CDR3 sequence reads: CASSYQGQAYNEQFF. CDR3 nucleotide sequence: TGTGCCAGCAGTTATCAGGGACAGGCCTACAATGAGCAGTTCTTC.

This clone was recorded only once. The rearrangement uses TRBV9 and TRBJ1-5, with no clear D. The V end was cut by 4 bases, the J end by 3 bases, with 11 bases between. The CDR3 sequence is 14 residues long. Germline V gene data show CDR1 as SGDLS and CDR2 as YYNGEE. The CDR3: CASSPTGNNQPQHF. The CDR3 nucleotides read TGTGCCAGCAGCCCAACGGGGAACAATCAGCCCCAGCATTTT.

The chain links TRBV5-4 to TRBJ2-1; the match to TRBD1 covers 7 bases. V trimming: 4 bases; J trimming: 5 bases; junction bases outside the gene matches: 6. Germline V gene lookup returns CDR1 SGHNT and CDR2 YYREEE (reference sequence). CDR3 length: 14 amino acids. Written as DNA, the CDR3 is TGTGCCAGCAGCACAAACAGGGGACACAATGAGCAGTTCTTC. It codes for CASSTNRGHNEQFF.

The genes are TRBV4-1 and TRBJ1-1; 8 nucleotides align to TRBD1. This CDR3 is 15 amino acids long. J gave up 5 bases and V 1 base, and 6 bases lay outside the gene matches. Germline assignment: CDR1 MGHRA and CDR2 YSYEKL. CDR3 sequence: CASSQAGQGRTEAFF. The CDR3 nucleotides are TGCGCCAGCAGCCAAGCCGGACAGGGCCGGACTGAAGCTTTCTTT.

The gene calls are TRBV18 and TRBJ2-1, with 7 bases aligning to TRBD2. The CDR3 length is 15 residues. CDR1 and CDR2 (germline): KGHSH, LQKENI. J lost 2 bases, V lost 2 bases, and 3 bases had no gene match. Here the CDR3 reads CASSPGSGAYNEQFF. The CDR3 coding sequence is TGTGCCAGCTCACCAGGAAGCGGGGCCTACAATGAGCAGTTCTTC. The full variable domain, rest sourced from reference TRBV18 and TRBJ2-1, is NAGVMQNPRHLVRRRGQEARLRCSPMKGHSHVYWYRQLPEEGLKFMVYLQKENIIDESGMPKERFSAEFPKEGPSILRIQQVVRGDSAAYFCASSPGSGAYNEQFFGPGTRLTVL.

The genes are TRBV7-3 and TRBJ2-3; 10 bases agree with TRBD2. Losses at the gene ends were 2 bases for V and 3 bases for J; bases not matched to a gene: 5. Germline V lookup: CDR1 SGHTA, CDR2 FQGTGA. This CDR3 has 16 amino acids. The CDR3 spells CASSLGASGGTDTQYF. CDR3 DNA sequence: TGTGCCAGCAGCTTAGGGGCTAGCGGGGGAACAGATACGCAGTATTTT.

The chain uses TRBV15 and TRBJ2-1; D is perhaps TRBD2 (5 bases). The V gene's germline CDR1 is LNHNV and CDR2 YYDKDF (reference sequence). This CDR3 spans 15 amino acids. V was clipped by 5 bases and J by 1 base, with 12 bases between them. CDR3 amino acids: CATSLRTGSYNEQFF. Written as DNA, the CDR3 is TGTGCCACCAGCTTAAGGACTGGGTCCTACAATGAGCAGTTCTTC.

The CDR3 DNA is TGTGCCAGCAGTTTTGGACAGCCCACAGATACGCAGTATTTT. This sequence encodes CASSFGQPTDTQYF. The genes are TRBV6-5 and TRBJ2-3; TRBD1 might be the D (6 bases). V gave up 4 bases and J gave up 2 bases, with 10 bases separating them. The CDR3 runs to 14 residues. Germline loops: CDR1 MNHEY, CDR2 SVGAGI.

This chain joins TRBV11-3 and TRBJ2-3, with TRBD1 as a possible D gene (5 bases). The V end lost 0 bases, the J end lost 5 bases, and 12 bases lay between the germline ends. Germline CDR1 is SGHNT and CDR2 is YENEEA. This CDR3 spans 15 amino acids. The CDR3 region is CASSLDGQGRDTQYF. The CDR3 nucleotides read TGTGCCAGCAGCTTAGATGGCCAGGGCAGAGATACGCAGTATTTT.

CDR3 loop: CASSLAPSGRGIYEQYF. CDR3 DNA sequence: TGTGCCAGCAGCTTAGCTCCAAGCGGGCGGGGAATCTACGAGCAGTACTTC. The rearrangement links TRBV7-9 to TRBJ2-7, with D possibly being TRBD2 (6 bases). CDR1 and CDR2 from the germline V gene are SEHNR and FQNEAQ (reference sequence). This CDR3 region has 17 residues. Trimming cost V 0 bases and J 3 bases, with 18 bases left between them.

This chain uses TRBV6-1 with TRBJ2-6; a possible D gene is TRBD2 (5 bases). Germline V gives CDR1 MNHNS, CDR2 SASEGT. Trimming cost V 3 bases and J 0 bases, with 6 bases left between them. The CDR3 loop spans 15 amino acids. The CDR3, as DNA: TGTGCCAGCAGTGATGCGGGCTCTGGGGCCAACGTCCTGACTTTC. Translating gives CASSDAGSGANVLTF.

V is TRBV4-2 and J is TRBJ2-1; 11 bases are shared with TRBD2. With 4 bases clipped from V and 7 bases from J, the junction kept 12 bases outside the gene matches. This CDR3 spans 17 amino acids. Germline V gene sequence: CDR1 LGHNA, CDR2 YNFKEQ. The CDR3 loop is CASSPERGTSGGNEQFF. The CDR3 coding sequence is TGTGCCAGCAGCCCTGAAAGGGGGACTAGCGGAGGGAATGAGCAGTTCTTC.

The chain recombines TRBV5-1 with TRBJ2-3; 10 bases are a match to TRBD2. CDR3 length: 16 residues. V was pared by 1 base and J by 1 base, with 3 bases of the junction left unmatched. CDR1 is SGHRS, CDR2 YFSETQ, per germline. The CDR3 is CASSLLGTSGTDTQYF. The CDR3, as DNA: TGCGCCAGCAGCTTGCTTGGGACTAGCGGCACAGATACGCAGTATTTT.

This rearrangement joins TRBV9 to TRBJ1-2; TRBD1 agrees at 7 bases. Germline V gene lookup returns CDR1 SGDLS and CDR2 YYNGEE. With 1 base clipped from V and 0 bases from J, the junction kept 15 bases outside the gene matches. This CDR3 has 19 residues. For the CDR3, the DNA is TGTGCCAGCAGCGTACGGGCGGGGACAGACTATTTTCCTAACTATGGCTACACCTTC. Translation gives CASSVRAGTDYFPNYGYTF.

The chain links TRBV27 to TRBJ1-4, with D perhaps matching TRBD1 (6 bases). V was cut by 3 bases and J by 7 bases, with 15 bases left in between. CDR1 and CDR2 from the germline V gene are MNHEY and SMNVEV (reference sequence). The CDR3 length is 15 residues. In nucleotides, the CDR3 is TGTGCCAGCAGTTTTCGGGGGGGCAGAGGTGAAAAACTGTTTTTT. Translating it yields CASSFRGGRGEKLFF.

This chain connects TRBV6-5 to TRBJ2-1; 7 bases are a match to TRBD1. The CDR3 is made up of 15 amino acids. Germline V lookup: CDR1 MNHEY, CDR2 SVGAGI. The J segment lost 4 bases and the V segment lost 2 bases, leaving 5 bases of the junction unmatched. CDR3 coding DNA: TGTGCCAGCAGTTACGGGCAGGGGGAATACAATGAGCAGTTCTTC. This codes for CASSYGQGEYNEQFF.

The chain carries TRBV4-1 and TRBJ2-1; 11 bases map to TRBD2. CDR1 MGHRA and CDR2 YSYEKL come from the germline V gene. V trimming: 1 base; J trimming: 4 bases; junction bases outside the gene matches: 9. CDR3 length equals 18 residues. The CDR3 sequence is CASSQGLLAGALYNEQFF. Written as DNA, the CDR3 is TGCGCCAGCAGCCAAGGATTACTAGCGGGGGCCTTATACAATGAGCAGTTCTTC.

CDR3 DNA: TGTGCCAGCCTGACCGGAGCACAAGAGACCCAGTACTTC. Translated: CASLTGAQETQYF. J is TRBJ2-5 and V is TRBV28; the D is unclear. The CDR3 loop spans 13 amino acids. V lost 8 bases to trimming and J lost 2 bases, with 12 bases between them. The V gene's germline CDR1 is MDHEN and CDR2 SYDVKM.